This TCR beta chain was found in a study of blood T cell repertoires in COVID-19. Study summary: Nucleic acid was either cDNA or gDNA, and it came from T cells, B-cell-depleted T cells, or PBMCs.

Original processing methods: Reference gene primer amplification gave nucleated cell count estimates. Assay used: immunoSEQ multiplex PCR; TCRdb lists only in-frame clones, some missing. Clone size and the V and J calls come from that table; the DNA yielded D and trimming. Seen here are around 190,000 clones, about 81% observed once, and the top ten hold about 9%. CDR1 LNHDA and CDR2 SQIVND come from the germline V gene (reference sequence). The V gene end was trimmed by 9 bases and the J gene end by 0 bases; junction bases not matched to a gene: 13. CDR3 length equals 16 residues. Individuals aged about 18 to 100 years were recruited from about two dozen US areas. Participants' reported clinical history set cohort assignment.

This chain connects TRBV19 to TRBJ1-2; TRBD1 agrees at 7 bases. The origin of this receptor is a man aged 35 to 55 who had recovered from COVID-19. The sample comprised PBMCs or T cells enriched from blood (not recorded which). The CDR3 sequence is CASLDAGGRANYGYTF. CDR3 bases: TGTGCCAGCCTAGATGCAGGGGGTCGAGCTAACTATGGCTACACCTTC. The variable domain in full, with the rest retrieved from reference TRBV19 and TRBJ1-2, is DGGITQSPKYLFRKEGQNVTLSCEQNLNHDAMYWYRQDPGQGLRLIYYSQIVNDFQKGDIAEGYSVSREKKESFPLTVTSAQKNPTAFYLCASLDAGGRANYGYTFGSGTRLTVV.